Each of the 31 T cell receptor beta chains below was sequenced from the same sample in a study of T cells in Graves' hyperthyroidism and ophthalmopathy (dated by TCRdb to between 2017 and 2020). Library preparation was by multiplex PCR. Sequencing was performed on an Illumina HiSeq 2000. TCR beta CDR3 regions were amplified from RNA transcripts. The TCR CDR3 was subjected to a first round of RT-PCR using the HTBI primer set and the Qiagen OneStep RT-PCR kit. In TCRdb, the public reads were trimmed at Q25 with fastp and aligned with MiXCR, with productive beta chains retained. Each CDR3 protein gets just one entry, which takes the most common genes and DNA from the rows behind it. Within this sample are 350,000 or so distinct CDR3 sequences, with around a sixth of them counted one time only. The ten largest account for less than 65% of the sample. The sample consisted of blood. The receptor source for this set is a woman aged 45-65 years with Graves' hyperthyroidism.

Ten or more counts support this clonotype. The chain links TRBV28 to TRBJ2-1; D is undetermined. Looked up from germline, CDR1 is MDHEN and CDR2 is SYDVKM. Trimming pared 6 bases from V and 10 bases from J, leaving 7 bases between. The CDR3 sequence is 10 residues long. CDR3 loop: CASSGGEQFF. For the CDR3, the DNA is TGTGCCAGCAGCGGTGGGGAGCAGTTCTTC.

This clonotype was counted only a few times. The V call is TRBV5-1, the J call TRBJ1-5, with TRBD1 as a possible D gene (6 bases). CDR3 length: 15 residues. Germline V gene sequence: CDR1 SGHRS, CDR2 YFSETQ. CDR3 bases: TGCCCCGCCCGGGCAGGGGAAAATAGCAATCAGCCCCAGCATTTT. Its protein is CPARAGENSNQPQHF. The full variable domain, its missing parts supplied by reference TRBV5-1 and TRBJ1-5, is KAGVTQTPRYLIKTRGQQVTLSCSPISGHRSVSWYQQTPGQGLQFLFEYFSETQRNKGNFPGRFSGRQFSNSRSEMNVSTLELGDSALYLCPARAGENSNQPQHFGDGTRLSIL.

The J gene is TRBJ2-1, the V gene TRBV6-5; no reliable D call. This CDR3 has 14 residues. V was shortened by 0 bases and J by 12 bases, with 15 bases between the two germline ends. From germline, CDR1 is MNHEY and CDR2 SVGAGI. CDR3 in amino acids: CASSYSEETRRQFF. In DNA form, the CDR3 reads TGTGCCAGCAGTTACTCGGAAGAAACCAGAAGGCAGTTCTTC.

This clonotype showed up many times. J is TRBJ1-2 and V is TRBV6-1; maybe TRBD1 (5 bases). Trimming removed 5 bases from V and 4 bases from J, with 14 bases in between. CDR1 and CDR2 from the germline V gene are MNHNS and SASEGT. CDR3 length: 14 amino acids. The CDR3 DNA follows: TGTGCCAGCAGTATCGATCCGGGACTCTATGGCTACACCTTC. The encoded protein is CASSIDPGLYGYTF.

The J gene is TRBJ2-2, the V gene TRBV27; D is uncertain. This CDR3 region has 15 residues. Germline V CDR1 and CDR2: MNHEY, SMNVEV (reference sequence). The germline V and J ends were trimmed by 2 bases and 0 bases, with 7 bases remaining between them. CDR3 loop: CASSLLGSNTGELFF. Here the CDR3 DNA reads TGTGCCAGCAGTTTACTAGGGTCGAACACCGGGGAGCTGTTTTTT.

By share of the sample, this clonotype is medium-sized (0.01 to 0.1%). The chain employs TRBV5-1 and TRBJ2-1, with 9 bases fitting TRBD1. Germline V gene data show CDR1 as SGHRS and CDR2 as YFSETQ. Losses at the gene ends were 0 bases for V and 6 bases for J; bases not matched to a gene: 7. CDR3 length: 16 residues. This chain's CDR3 is CASSLEQGARSNEQFF. In nucleotides, the CDR3 is TGCGCCAGCAGCTTGGAACAGGGGGCTCGGAGCAATGAGCAGTTCTTC.

Only a few counts were recorded for this clonotype. The genes are TRBV20-1 and TRBJ2-2; 8 bases line up with TRBD1. V dropped 3 bases and J dropped 6; count of bases not matched to a gene: 6. Germline CDR1 and CDR2: DFQATT and SNEGSKA (reference sequence). The CDR3 consists of 14 residues. CDR3: CSASPRGPSGELFF. The CDR3 bases are TGCAGTGCTAGTCCCAGGGGGCCTTCCGGGGAGCTGTTTTTT.

Ten or more counts support this clonotype. The chain combines TRBV6-4 with TRBJ2-3, with 7 nucleotides matching TRBD2. The V segment lost 5 bases and the J segment 6 bases; nucleotides outside the gene matches: 11. The CDR3 runs 15 residues. Germline V gives CDR1 MRHNA, CDR2 SNTAGT. The CDR3 loop reads CASSRSSGEGDTQYF. The CDR3 DNA reads TGTGCCAGCAGTCGTTCCAGCGGGGAGGGCGATACGCAGTATTTT.

This clonotype was found many times. The rearrangement links TRBV7-3 to TRBJ2-1; the D gene is possibly TRBD1 (5 bases). With 1 base removed from V and 0 bases from J, the gap between germline ends came to 10 bases. The germline V gene has CDR1 SGHTA and CDR2 FQGTGA. The CDR3 runs 16 residues. The CDR3 here is CASSLNQGGSYNEQFF. The DNA of the CDR3 is TGTGCCAGCAGCTTAAATCAGGGTGGCTCCTACAATGAGCAGTTCTTC.

The chain combines TRBV5-1 with TRBJ1-2; 7 bases are a match to TRBD1. V shed 4 bases, J shed 0 bases, and the junction held 6 bases outside the gene matches. The CDR3 contains 15 residues. Germline CDR1 is SGHRS and CDR2 is YFSETQ. This chain's CDR3 is CASSARQGPNYGYTF. In DNA form, the CDR3 reads TGCGCCAGCAGCGCAAGACAGGGACCTAACTATGGCTACACCTTC. The full variable domain, its missing parts supplied by reference TRBV5-1 and TRBJ1-2, is KAGVTQTPRYLIKTRGQQVTLSCSPISGHRSVSWYQQTPGQGLQFLFEYFSETQRNKGNFPGRFSGRQFSNSRSEMNVSTLELGDSALYLCASSARQGPNYGYTFGSGTRLTVV.

The chain recombines TRBV11-2 with TRBJ2-1; tentatively, D is TRBD1 or TRBD2 (5 bases each). The CDR3 has 16 residues. The germline V and J ends were trimmed by 1 base and 3 bases, with 13 bases remaining between them. Germline CDR1 SGHAT, CDR2 FQNNGV. The CDR3: CASSLGRDPVYNEQFF. CDR3 bases: TGTGCCAGCAGCTTAGGAAGGGACCCAGTCTACAATGAGCAGTTCTTC.

This clonotype appeared a few times. The rearrangement joins TRBV6-1 to TRBJ1-2; the D is unclear. The germline V gene has CDR1 MNHNS and CDR2 SASEGT. Trimming stripped 5 bases from V and 3 bases from J, with 10 bases between. The CDR3 covers 13 residues. CDR3 nucleotides: TGTGCCAGCAGTTCAAACCCCGACTATGGCTACACCTTC. This translates into CASSSNPDYGYTF.

The V and J genes are TRBV7-3 and TRBJ2-3, with 7 bases identical to TRBD1. V was clipped by 3 bases and J by 3 bases; unmatched bases: 3. The CDR3 is 14 amino acids. Germline V lookup: CDR1 SGHTA, CDR2 FQGTGA. The DNA for the CDR3 is TGTGCCAGCAGCTTCGCAGGGGGTACAGATACGCAGTATTTT. Its translation is CASSFAGGTDTQYF.

This clonotype was seen a few times. This chain connects TRBV18 to TRBJ2-5; a weak D match, TRBD1 (6 bases). This CDR3 spans 15 amino acids. Germline V gene data show CDR1 as KGHSH and CDR2 as LQKENI. V lost 6 bases and J lost 6, with 20 bases in between. The CDR3 nucleotides are TGTGCCAGCTCCCGCGGACAGAGGGCTATGAAGACCCAGTACTTC. This codes for CASSRGQRAMKTQYF.

The rearrangement links TRBV18 to TRBJ2-5, with TRBD2 matching 10 bases. The CDR3 consists of 16 residues. In germline, CDR1 is KGHSH, CDR2 LQKENI. After removal of 2 bases from V and 6 bases from J, the junction contained 9 bases not matched to a gene. The CDR3 sequence: CASSPDRLAGVQTQYF. CDR3 coding DNA: TGTGCCAGCTCACCAGATAGACTAGCGGGCGTTCAGACCCAGTACTTC.

The table lists this clonotype with a few counts. The chain has TRBV2 and TRBJ2-1; 7 positions match TRBD2. CDR1 and CDR2 from the germline V gene are SNHLY and FYNNEI. The CDR3 is made up of 15 amino acids. V gave up 1 base and J gave up 1 base; unmatched junction bases: 1. Written as DNA, the CDR3 is TGTGCCAGCAGTGAAGGGACTAGGTCCTACAATGAGCAGTTCTTC. Protein product: CASSEGTRSYNEQFF.

The V gene is TRBV20-1, the J gene TRBJ2-1; tentatively, D is TRBD1 (5 bases). CDR1 is DFQATT and CDR2 is SNEGSKA in the germline V gene (reference sequence). The CDR3 covers 15 residues. V lost 3 bases and J 7 bases, leaving 19 bases between the germline ends. The CDR3 region is CSARAPRVATNEQFF. The CDR3 DNA is TGCAGTGCTAGGGCCCCCAGGGTGGCGACTAATGAGCAGTTCTTC.

The genes are TRBV5-4 and TRBJ1-1; 9 bases agree with TRBD1. This CDR3 spans 15 amino acids. Looked up from germline, CDR1 is SGHNT and CDR2 is YYREEE (reference sequence). The V segment lost 3 bases and the J segment 5 bases; nucleotides outside the gene matches: 8. In DNA, the CDR3 is TGTGCCAGCAGCTACTACAGGGGGCTGGGGACTGAAGCTTTCTTT. Protein product: CASSYYRGLGTEAFF.

This clonotype was observed a few times. The chain uses TRBV20-1 and TRBJ1-3; 12 positions match TRBD1. V gave up 4 bases and J gave up 8 bases; unmatched junction bases: 6. CDR1 is DFQATT and CDR2 is SNEGSKA in the germline V gene (reference sequence). The CDR3 consists of 14 residues. Here the CDR3 reads CSATGQGAGYTIYF. The CDR3 coding sequence is TGCAGTGCTACGGGACAGGGGGCAGGTTACACCATATATTTT.

The chain joins TRBV5-1 to TRBJ2-7; perhaps TRBD2 as D (6 bases). Germline V gene lookup returns CDR1 SGHRS and CDR2 YFSETQ. This CDR3 region has 14 residues. The V and J ends lost 4 bases and 4 bases respectively, with 15 bases between them. The CDR3, as DNA: TGCGCCAGCAGCCTTGACGGGAGTGCTTACGAGCAGTACTTC. Translating gives CASSLDGSAYEQYF.

The V call is TRBV19, the J call TRBJ1-1; TRBD1 matches at 11 bases. This CDR3 region has 19 residues. Germline V gives CDR1 LNHDA, CDR2 SQIVND (reference sequence). V was pared by 5 bases and J by 1 base, with 15 bases of the junction left unmatched. The CDR3 nucleotides read TGTGCCAGTAGTCCGGACAGGGGGCTTCTCCGCTTCGGGAACACTGAAGCTTTCTTT. It yields the protein CASSPDRGLLRFGNTEAFF.

The gene calls are TRBV20-1 and TRBJ1-6; no firm D call. The germline gives CDR1 DFQATT, CDR2 SNEGSKA (reference sequence). V lost 0 bases, J lost 10 bases, and 7 bases lay in between. This CDR3 has 12 residues. CDR3 residues: CSARDLRSPLHF. The CDR3 bases are TGCAGTGCTAGAGATCTCCGATCACCCCTCCACTTT.

On this clonotype: This sequence may be a read error, since a much larger clone differs from it by one base. The CDR3 carries no conserved terminal phenylalanine or tryptophan, so it likely arises from a read error. V is TRBV2 and J is TRBJ1-2; D is ambiguous. The CDR3 consists of 12 residues. Trimming cost V 2 bases and J 8 bases, with 9 bases left between them. The germline V gene has CDR1 SNHLY and CDR2 FYNNEI. CDR3 DNA sequence: TGTGCCAGCAGTGAATACCGGTGGGGCTACACCCTC. Translating it yields CASSEYRWGYTL.

Only a few counts were recorded for this clonotype. J is TRBJ2-1 and V is TRBV7-2; D call uncertain. The CDR3 length is 14 residues. V was shortened by 0 bases and J by 7 bases, with 10 bases between the two germline ends. Germline V gene sequence: CDR1 SGHTA, CDR2 FQGNSA. The CDR3 here is CASSLASRENEQFF. The CDR3 nucleotides read TGTGCCAGCAGCTTAGCCTCCCGCGAGAATGAGCAGTTCTTC. The whole variable domain, filled in from reference TRBV7-2 and TRBJ2-1, reads GAGVSQSPSNKVTEKGKDVELRCDPISGHTALYWYRQSLGQGLEFLIYFQGNSAPDKSGLPSDRFSAERTGGSVSTLTIQRTQQEDSAVYLCASSLASRENEQFFGPGTRLTVL.

V gene TRBV19 combines with J gene TRBJ2-2, with TRBD2 matching over 8 bases. The CDR3 extends over 15 amino acids. J gave up 3 bases and V 5 bases, and 5 bases lay outside the gene matches. CDR1 LNHDA and CDR2 SQIVND come from the germline V gene (reference sequence). This CDR3 reads CASSPLAGDTGELFF. In DNA form, the CDR3 reads TGTGCCAGTAGTCCCCTAGCGGGTGACACCGGGGAGCTGTTTTTT. The variable domain in full, with the rest retrieved from reference TRBV19 and TRBJ2-2, is DGGITQSPKYLFRKEGQNVTLSCEQNLNHDAMYWYRQDPGQGLRLIYYSQIVNDFQKGDIAEGYSVSREKKESFPLTVTSAQKNPTAFYLCASSPLAGDTGELFFGEGSRLTVL.

The chain joins TRBV4-2 to TRBJ1-2; TRBD1 matches at 9 bases. Germline loops: CDR1 LGHNA, CDR2 YNFKEQ. The CDR3 sequence is 14 residues long. The J segment lost 8 bases and the V segment lost 1 base, leaving 5 bases of the junction unmatched. The CDR3 loop reads CASSQGTGEGGYTF. The DNA for the CDR3 is TGTGCCAGCAGCCAAGGGACAGGGGAGGGGGGCTACACCTTC.

In the case of this clonotype: A read error is possible here, since a much larger clone lies one base away. This chain joins TRBV11-2 and TRBJ2-5; no reliable D call. The germline CDR1 and CDR2 sequences are SGHAT and FQNNGV. The V and J ends lost 1 base and 5 bases respectively, with 11 bases between them. CDR3 length: 14 residues. The DNA for the CDR3 is TGTGCCAGCAGCTTAGGGGTTAGCCGTGAGACCCAGTACTTC. Amino acid sequence: CASSLGVSRETQYF.

As concerns this clonotype: With a much larger clone just one base away, this may be a read error. The chain carries TRBV30 and TRBJ1-2; unclear D gene. Germline values: CDR1 GTSNPN, CDR2 SVGIG (reference sequence). The V end lost 2 bases, the J end lost 4 bases, and 14 bases lay between the germline ends. The CDR3 covers 14 residues. In nucleotides, the CDR3 is TGTGCCTGGAGTCGAGGGATCGATCGCTATGGCTACACCTTC. As protein: CAWSRGIDRYGYTF.

In this sample, this clonotype turned up many times. This chain joins TRBV28 and TRBJ2-3; TRBD2 might be the D (5 bases). CDR3 size: 15 residues. Trimming stripped 7 bases from V and 3 bases from J, with 17 bases between. Germline V gene lookup returns CDR1 MDHEN and CDR2 SYDVKM. The CDR3, as DNA: TGTGCCAGCAATGATGAGGGCCTAAAAACAGATACGCAGTATTTT. This gives the protein CASNDEGLKTDTQYF. Together with reference TRBV28 and TRBJ2-3, the CDR3 gives the full variable domain: DVKVTQSSRYLVKRTGEKVFLECVQDMDHENMFWYRQDPGLGLRLIYFSYDVKMKEKGDIPEGYSVSREKKERFSLILESASTNQTSMYLCASNDEGLKTDTQYFGPGTRLTVL.

This clonotype came up many times. The J gene is TRBJ2-1, the V gene TRBV20-1; 9 nucleotides agree with TRBD2. Germline V CDR1 and CDR2: DFQATT, SNEGSKA (reference sequence). V lost 3 bases, J lost 0 bases, and 3 bases stayed unmatched. CDR3 length equals 15 residues. CDR3 sequence (DNA): TGCAGTGCTAGGGATAGCGGGAGCTCCTACAATGAGCAGTTCTTC. It translates to CSARDSGSSYNEQFF.

This clonotype occurred a few times. The chain employs TRBV20-1 and TRBJ2-1, with D perhaps matching TRBD1 (6 bases). Per germline, CDR1 DFQATT and CDR2 SNEGSKA (reference sequence). V was trimmed by 4 bases and J by 0 bases, leaving 10 bases between them. There are 14 residues in the CDR3. For the CDR3, the DNA is TGCAGTGCTATTTGGGACAACTCCTACAATGAGCAGTTCTTC. It specifies CSAIWDNSYNEQFF.